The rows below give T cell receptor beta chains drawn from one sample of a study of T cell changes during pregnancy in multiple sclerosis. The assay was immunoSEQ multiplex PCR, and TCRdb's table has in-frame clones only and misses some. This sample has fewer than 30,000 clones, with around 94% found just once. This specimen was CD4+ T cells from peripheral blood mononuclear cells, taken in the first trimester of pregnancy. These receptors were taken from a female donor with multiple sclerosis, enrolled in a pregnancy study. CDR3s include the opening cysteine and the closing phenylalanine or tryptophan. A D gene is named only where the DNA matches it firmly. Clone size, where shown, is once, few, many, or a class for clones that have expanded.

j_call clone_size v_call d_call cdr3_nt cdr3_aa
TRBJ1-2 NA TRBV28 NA TGTGCCAGCAGACCTGGGGAGGGGATAATCGGCTACACCTTC CASRPGEGIIGYTF
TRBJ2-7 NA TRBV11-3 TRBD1 TGTGCCAGCAGCCCAGCCGGGACAGGCTCCTACGAGCAGTACTTC CASSPAGTGSYEQYF
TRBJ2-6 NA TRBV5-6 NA TGTGCCAGCAGCTTGGTATTTCGGGGGGCCAACGTCCTGACTTTC CASSLVFRGANVLTF
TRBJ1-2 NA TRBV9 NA TGTGCCAGCAGCGTAGAGGTACAGGCACCCTATTCTAACTATGGCTACACCTTC CASSVEVQAPYSNYGYTF
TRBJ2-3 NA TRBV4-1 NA TGCGCCAGCAGCCAGACCGGGACTTGGCAGTATTTT CASSQTGTWQYF
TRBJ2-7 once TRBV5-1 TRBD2 TGCGCCAGCAGCTTGGGCTATAGCGGGTCAGACTACGAGCAGTACTTC CASSLGYSGSDYEQYF
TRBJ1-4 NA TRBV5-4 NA TGTGCCAGCAGCCCAACCGACAGGTCGAATAATGAAAAACTGTTTTTT CASSPTDRSNNEKLFF
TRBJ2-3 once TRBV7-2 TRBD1 TGTGCCAGCAGCTGGAAGTCCGGGACAGGGGCAAGAGATACGCAGTATTTT CASSWKSGTGARDTQYF
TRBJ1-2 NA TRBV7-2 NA TGTGCCAGCAGCTTAGCCACGGTTGGCAGGGTGGGTGGCTACACCTTC CASSLATVGRVGGYTF
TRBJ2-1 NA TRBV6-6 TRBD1 TGTGCCAGCAGCCGCGGGACAGGGCTAAACAATGAGCAGTTCTTC CASSRGTGLNNEQFF
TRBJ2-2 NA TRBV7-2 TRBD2 TGTGCCAGCAGCTTTCTAGCGGGGGGAGCCACCGGGGAGCTGTTTTTT CASSFLAGGATGELFF
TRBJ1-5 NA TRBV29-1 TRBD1 TGCAGCGTGCTCACAGGGGGGGAGACGGCGCATTTT CSVLTGGETAHF
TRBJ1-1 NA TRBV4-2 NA TGTGCCAGCAGCCAAGTTCGCGGCACTGAAGCTTTCTTT CASSQVRGTEAFF
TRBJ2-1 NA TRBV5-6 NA TGTGCCAGCAGCTATACAGTATCGGCCATCACTGAGCAGTTCTTC CASSYTVSAITEQFF
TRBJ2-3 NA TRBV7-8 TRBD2 TGTGCCAGCAGCTTCCCGTTGGGACTAGCGGTGGGACGAGCAGATACGCAGTATTTT CASSFPLGLAVGRADTQYF
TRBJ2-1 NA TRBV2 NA TGTGCCAGCAGTGAAGCTGAATGGAGTGCTAGCTCCTACAATGAGCAGTTCTTC CASSEAEWSASSYNEQFF
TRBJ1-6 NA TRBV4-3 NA TGCGCCAGCAGCCAAGACTCAGGCAGGTCTAATTCACCCCTCCACTTT CASSQDSGRSNSPLHF
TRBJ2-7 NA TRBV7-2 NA TGTGCCAGCAGCTTAGCGACAGCAACCTACGAGCAGTACTTC CASSLATATYEQYF
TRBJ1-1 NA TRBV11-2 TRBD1 TGTGCCAGCAGCTACTCAGCGGGGACAGGGGAGGATGAAGCTTTCTTT CASSYSAGTGEDEAFF
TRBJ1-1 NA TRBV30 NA TGTGCCTGGAGCCCGGCGGCGTACACTGAAGCTTTCTTT CAWSPAAYTEAFF
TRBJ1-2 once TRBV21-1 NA TGTGCCAGCAGCCCGCGGGGCCTTTTAGCCTATGGCTACACCTTC CASSPRGLLAYGYTF
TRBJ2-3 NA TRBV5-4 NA TGTGCCAGCAGCTTGGTTCGCGGGGAGAGCACAGATACGCAGTATTTT CASSLVRGESTDTQYF
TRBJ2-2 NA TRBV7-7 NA TGTGCTAGCAGCTTAGAGGCAGCTAGTAACACCGGGGAGCTGTTTTTT CASSLEAASNTGELFF
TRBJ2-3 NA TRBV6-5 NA TGTGCCAGTAAAGACAGGCAGTCCACAGATACGCAGTATTTT CASKDRQSTDTQYF
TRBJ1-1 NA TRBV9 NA TGTGCCAGCAGCCCCGAATCCCAGGGATGGGGAGCTTTCTTT CASSPESQGWGAFF
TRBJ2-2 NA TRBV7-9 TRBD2 TGTGCCAGCAGCTACCGGACTAGCGGGGGGGCAGGCGGGGAGCTGTTTTTT CASSYRTSGGAGGELFF
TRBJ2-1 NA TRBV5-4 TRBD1 TGTGCCAGCAGCGAAAAGACAGGGGGCTCTTACAATGAGCAGTTCTTC CASSEKTGGSYNEQFF